The TCR beta chain under discussion was sequenced for a study of cytomegalovirus exposure and HLA in healthy donors. The CDR3 runs 14 residues. Germline values: CDR1 SGHRS, CDR2 YFSETQ. V lost 0 bases and J lost 5, with 11 bases in between. PCR was performed using 60 Vbeta and 13 Jbeta primers. The assay was immunoSEQ multiplex PCR, and TCRdb's table has in-frame clones only and misses some. The sample lists roughly 150,000 clones, about 70% occurring once. Specimen: PBMCs. This receptor was identified in a woman aged 35 to 49 in good health and CMV-seronegative. The chain carries TRBV5-1 and TRBJ1-2; D not certain. The CDR3 sequence is CASSLEQTPYGYTF. The CDR3 DNA sequence: TGCGCCAGCAGCTTGGAACAGACGCCTTATGGCTACACCTTC.